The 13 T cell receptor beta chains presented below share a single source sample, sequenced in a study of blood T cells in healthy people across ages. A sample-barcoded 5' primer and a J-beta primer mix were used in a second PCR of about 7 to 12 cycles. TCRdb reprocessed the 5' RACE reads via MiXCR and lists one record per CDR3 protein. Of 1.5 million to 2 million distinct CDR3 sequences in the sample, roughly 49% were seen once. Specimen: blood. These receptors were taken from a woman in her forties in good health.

The CDR3 nucleotides are TGCAGTGCTAGAGCGTCCGTGGGGGGTTTTGAGCAGTTCTTC. Encoded protein: CSARASVGGFEQFF. The chain is built from TRBV20-1 and TRBJ2-1; TRBD2 might be the D (6 bases). The CDR3 consists of 14 residues. Trimming removed 1 base from V and 9 bases from J, with 16 bases in between. From germline, CDR1 is DFQATT and CDR2 SNEGSKA (reference sequence).

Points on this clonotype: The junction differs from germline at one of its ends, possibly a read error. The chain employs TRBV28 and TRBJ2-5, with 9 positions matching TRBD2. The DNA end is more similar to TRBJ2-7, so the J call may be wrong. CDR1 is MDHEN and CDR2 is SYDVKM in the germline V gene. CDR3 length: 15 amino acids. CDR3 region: CAGSLTGTSRNEQYF. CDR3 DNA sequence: TGTGCCGGCAGTCTAACGGGGACTAGCCGAAACGAGCAGTACTTC.

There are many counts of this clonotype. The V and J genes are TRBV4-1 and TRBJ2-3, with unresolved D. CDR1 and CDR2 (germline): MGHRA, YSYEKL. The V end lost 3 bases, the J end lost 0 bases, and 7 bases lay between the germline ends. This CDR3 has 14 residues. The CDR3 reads CASSQGPSTDTQYF. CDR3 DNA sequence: TGCGCCAGCAGCCAGGGCCCGAGCACAGATACGCAGTATTTT.

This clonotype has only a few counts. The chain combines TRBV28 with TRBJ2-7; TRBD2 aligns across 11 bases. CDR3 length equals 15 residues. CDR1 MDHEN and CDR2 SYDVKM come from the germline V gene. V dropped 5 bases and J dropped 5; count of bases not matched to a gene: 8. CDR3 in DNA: TGTGCCAGCAGTCGCATAGCGGGGGGGCTCGACGAGCAGTACTTC. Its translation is CASSRIAGGLDEQYF.

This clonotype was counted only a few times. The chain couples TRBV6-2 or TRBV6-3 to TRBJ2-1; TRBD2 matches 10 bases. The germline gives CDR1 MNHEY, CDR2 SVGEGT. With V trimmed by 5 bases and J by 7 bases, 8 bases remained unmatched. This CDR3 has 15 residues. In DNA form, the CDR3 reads TGTGCCAGCAGTCCTGTCCAAGCGGGGGGGAATGAGCAGTTCTTC. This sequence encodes CASSPVQAGGNEQFF.

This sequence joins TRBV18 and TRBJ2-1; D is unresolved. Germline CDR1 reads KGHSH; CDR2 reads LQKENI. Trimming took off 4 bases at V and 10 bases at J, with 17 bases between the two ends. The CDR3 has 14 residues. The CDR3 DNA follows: TGTGCCAGCTCACAACCCCAAGTCCAGGAAGAGCAGTTCTTC. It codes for CASSQPQVQEEQFF. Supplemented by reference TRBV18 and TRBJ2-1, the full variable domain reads NAGVMQNPRHLVRRRGQEARLRCSPMKGHSHVYWYRQLPEEGLKFMVYLQKENIIDESGMPKERFSAEFPKEGPSILRIQQVVRGDSAAYFCASSQPQVQEEQFFGPGTRLTVL.

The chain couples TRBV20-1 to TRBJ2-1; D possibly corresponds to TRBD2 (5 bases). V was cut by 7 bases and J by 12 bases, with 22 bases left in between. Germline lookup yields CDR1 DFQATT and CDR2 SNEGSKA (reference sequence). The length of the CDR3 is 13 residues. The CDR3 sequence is CSENPREQMGQFF. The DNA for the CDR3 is TGCAGTGAGAATCCTAGGGAGCAGATGGGGCAGTTCTTC.

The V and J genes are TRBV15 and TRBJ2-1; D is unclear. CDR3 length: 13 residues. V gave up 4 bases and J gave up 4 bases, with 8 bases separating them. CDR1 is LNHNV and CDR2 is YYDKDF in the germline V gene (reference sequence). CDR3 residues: CATSKPMYNEQFF. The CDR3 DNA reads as TGTGCCACCAGCAAACCCATGTACAATGAGCAGTTCTTC.

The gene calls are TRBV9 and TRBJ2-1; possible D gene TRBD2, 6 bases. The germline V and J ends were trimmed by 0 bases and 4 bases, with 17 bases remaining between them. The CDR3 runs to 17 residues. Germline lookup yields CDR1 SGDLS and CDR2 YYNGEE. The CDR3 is CASSVEIWDSRYNEQFF. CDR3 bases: TGTGCCAGCAGCGTAGAAATTTGGGACTCCCGTTACAATGAGCAGTTCTTC.

CDR3 in DNA: TGCGCCAGCAGCCAAGACGCGCCGCCGGGACTCGACAATGAGCAGTTCTTC. Protein sequence: CASSQDAPPGLDNEQFF. The gene calls are TRBV4-3 and TRBJ2-1; D possibly corresponds to TRBD2 (6 bases). V lost 0 bases and J 5 bases, leaving 17 bases between the germline ends. The CDR3 totals 17 residues. Germline V gene lookup returns CDR1 LGHNA and CDR2 YSLEER.

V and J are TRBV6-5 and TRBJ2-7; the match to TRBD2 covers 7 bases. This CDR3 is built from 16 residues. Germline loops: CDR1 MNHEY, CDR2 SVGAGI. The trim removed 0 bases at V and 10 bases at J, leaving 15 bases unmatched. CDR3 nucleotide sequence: TGTGCCAGCAGTTACTCGGGCGGGGGACCGCCTGGGGCCCAGTACTTC. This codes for CASSYSGGGPPGAQYF.

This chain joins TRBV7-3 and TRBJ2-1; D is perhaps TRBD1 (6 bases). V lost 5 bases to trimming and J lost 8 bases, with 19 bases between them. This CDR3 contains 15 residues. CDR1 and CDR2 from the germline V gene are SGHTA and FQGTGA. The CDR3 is CASSRRPQGIHEQFF. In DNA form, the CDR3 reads TGTGCCAGCAGCCGGAGGCCACAGGGCATACATGAGCAGTTCTTC.

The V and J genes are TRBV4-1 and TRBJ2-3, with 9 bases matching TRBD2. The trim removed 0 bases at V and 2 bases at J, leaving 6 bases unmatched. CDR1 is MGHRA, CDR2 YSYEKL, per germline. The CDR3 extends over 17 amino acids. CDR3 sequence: CASSQEGLAGLTDTQYF. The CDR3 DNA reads TGCGCCAGCAGCCAAGAAGGGCTAGCGGGGCTCACAGATACGCAGTATTTT.